The present T cell receptor beta chain was sequenced within a study of Ad26.COV2.S vaccination and SARS-CoV-2 variants. Study background: It was the COV1001 Ad26.COV2.S trial arm that included the donor. Overall study results and limits: Vaccine recipients and placebo recipients showed similar non-spike TCR breadth. Vaccine recipients showed a spike-specific TCR breadth that was higher than in placebo recipients.

Treatment indicated: around 19 received Ad26.COV2.S at low or high dose, single or two shots; roughly 5 received placebo; per-sample allocation not given. All samples were drawn on day 63, counting from the first vaccine or placebo injection. Sequencing was performed with immunoSEQ multiplex PCR; in TCRdb, only in-frame clones are kept and a portion is missing. Of some 340,000 clones in the sample, about 86% were seen once. Comment on this clone: Its matching antigen is unknown.

The germline V gene has CDR1 LNHDA and CDR2 SQIVND (reference sequence). Trimming took 4 bases from V and 3 from J, leaving 12 bases between them. This CDR3 is 14 amino acids long. The origin of this receptor is a person aged 18-65 years who received the Ad26.COV2.S COVID-19 vaccine or a placebo. Sequencing was performed on peripheral blood, taken in a trial of Ad26.COV2.S vaccine versus placebo. The chain combines TRBV19 with TRBJ1-1; weak D call: TRBD1 (5 bases). CDR3 coding DNA: TGTGCCAGTAGTACAAGACAGTCCTACACTGAAGCTTTCTTT. Translated, it gives CASSTRQSYTEAFF.